Each of the 25 T cell receptor beta chains below was sequenced from the same sample in a study of cytomegalovirus exposure and HLA in healthy donors. In the PCR, 60 Vbeta and 13 Jbeta primers were used. Generated by immunoSEQ multiplex PCR, the TCRdb table keeps only in-frame clones and is missing some. The data show about 200,000 clones, 86% seen once. The specimen sequenced was PBMCs. These receptors were obtained from a woman in her 30s in good health and CMV-seronegative.

In this sample, this clone turned up once. This sequence joins TRBV4-2 and TRBJ2-2; D gene uncertain. V shed 3 bases and J shed 0 bases, with 17 bases lying between them. The germline V gene has CDR1 LGHNA and CDR2 YNFKEQ. CDR3 length equals 18 residues. The CDR3 is CASSQERRSGTNTGELFF. The CDR3 bases are TGTGCCAGCAGCCAGGAACGACGATCGGGTACGAACACCGGGGAGCTGTTTTTT.

This chain connects TRBV28 to TRBJ2-2, with a weak D call TRBD1 (7 bases). V shed 7 bases and J shed 6 bases, with 18 bases lying between them. Germline V lookup: CDR1 MDHEN, CDR2 SYDVKM. The length of the CDR3 is 15 residues. For the CDR3, the DNA is TGTGCCAGCAAGGGGGGAACAGGGGTGGCCGGGGAGCTGTTTTTT. This encodes CASKGGTGVAGELFF.

This chain links TRBV5-4 with TRBJ2-1, with 8 bases aligning to TRBD2. CDR1 and CDR2 (germline): SGHNT, YYREEE (reference sequence). V lost 5 bases, J lost 8 bases, and 12 bases stayed unmatched. This CDR3 has 15 residues. DNA for the CDR3: TGTGCCAGCAGACACAGCGGGGGCCAGTGGCATGAGCAGTTCTTC. Protein sequence: CASRHSGGQWHEQFF.

This chain links TRBV9 with TRBJ2-7; 8 bases fit TRBD2. V was clipped by 4 bases and J by 3 bases; unmatched bases: 9. Germline CDR1 reads SGDLS; CDR2 reads YYNGEE. The CDR3 runs to 15 residues. CDR3 sequence (DNA): TGTGCCAGCAGCCCAGGAGCGGGAGAGCTCTACGAGCAGTACTTC. Its protein product is CASSPGAGELYEQYF.

In this sample, this clone turned up once. V gene TRBV14 combines with J gene TRBJ2-2, with no clear D. This CDR3 is 13 amino acids long. Trimming took 6 bases from V and 6 from J, leaving 11 bases between them. Germline CDR1 SGHDN, CDR2 FVKESK. The CDR3: CASSQIPAGELFF. The CDR3 nucleotides read TGTGCCAGCAGTCAGATCCCCGCCGGGGAGCTGTTTTTT.

The rearrangement uses TRBV6-6 and TRBJ1-2; no definite D call. The CDR3 is 15 amino acids. The V end was cut by 0 bases, the J end by 8 bases, with 16 bases between. Germline values: CDR1 MNHNY, CDR2 SVGAGI (reference sequence). The CDR3, as DNA: TGTGCCAGCAGTTACTCCCGAGACACCTGGTGGGGCTACACCTTC. Its protein is CASSYSRDTWWGYTF.

CDR3 DNA sequence: TGTGCCAGTAGTACCAGCCAACAGCTTTACAATGAGCAGTTCTTC. It is translated as CASSTSQQLYNEQFF. The gene calls are TRBV19 and TRBJ2-1; no firm D call. The germline V gene has CDR1 LNHDA and CDR2 SQIVND (reference sequence). The ends were cut back, 4 bases at V and 4 bases at J, with 14 bases in the middle. This CDR3 is 15 amino acids long.

The genes are TRBV11-2 and TRBJ2-6; a weak D match, TRBD1 (6 bases). Trimming took 6 bases from V and 2 from J, leaving 17 bases between them. The CDR3 covers 17 residues. CDR1 is SGHAT, CDR2 FQNNGV, per germline. In DNA form, the CDR3 reads TGTGCCAGCAGTCCGGTGGTACAGGGAACTGGGGCCAACGTCCTGACTTTC. Translation gives CASSPVVQGTGANVLTF. The full variable domain, its missing parts supplied by reference TRBV11-2 and TRBJ2-6, is EAGVAQSPRYKIIEKRQSVAFWCNPISGHATLYWYQQILGQGPKLLIQFQNNGVVDDSQLPKDRFSAERLKGVDSTLKIQPAKLEDSAVYLCASSPVVQGTGANVLTFGAGSRLTVL.

This chain uses TRBV27 with TRBJ1-1; unclear D gene. Germline-derived CDR1 and CDR2 are MNHEY and SMNVEV (reference sequence). This CDR3 contains 14 residues. Trimming stripped 8 bases from V and 0 bases from J, with 13 bases between. CDR3 nucleotide sequence: TGTGCCAGCTTACCCCGCGGGGTGAACACTGAAGCTTTCTTT. It specifies CASLPRGVNTEAFF.

This chain links TRBV7-9 with TRBJ1-1, with a weak D call TRBD1 (6 bases). The CDR3 runs 15 residues. Trimming stripped 5 bases from V and 1 base from J, with 14 bases between. CDR1 and CDR2 (germline): SEHNR, FQNEAQ (reference sequence). The CDR3 coding sequence is TGTGCCAGCAGCCCATGGACAGTGCGGAACACTGAAGCTTTCTTT. It translates to CASSPWTVRNTEAFF.

The chain employs TRBV7-3 and TRBJ2-2; D possibly corresponds to TRBD1 (6 bases). CDR1 and CDR2 from the germline V gene are SGHTA and FQGTGA. The CDR3 runs 15 residues. V lost 5 bases, J lost 5 bases, and 15 bases lay in between. The CDR3 spells CASSPQGSDTGELFF. Here the CDR3 DNA reads TGTGCCAGCAGCCCACAGGGTAGTGATACCGGGGAGCTGTTTTTT.

The rearrangement joins TRBV13 to TRBJ2-3, with 8 bases matching TRBD2. Germline V gene data show CDR1 as PRHDT and CDR2 as FYEKMQ (reference sequence). The CDR3 contains 15 residues. V gave up 5 bases and J gave up 3 bases; unmatched junction bases: 7. The CDR3: CASSLPGLGTDTQYF. The CDR3 DNA reads TGTGCCAGCAGCCTACCGGGACTAGGAACAGATACGCAGTATTTT.

This clone was counted between two and nine times. This CDR3 reads CASSPQAGGADTQYF. In nucleotides, the CDR3 is TGTGCCAGCAGCCCCCAAGCGGGAGGGGCAGATACGCAGTATTTT. The chain is built from TRBV7-2 and TRBJ2-3; 10 nucleotides match TRBD2. V shed 5 bases and J 4 bases; nucleotides not matched to a gene: 6. The CDR3 covers 15 residues. CDR1 and CDR2 from the germline V gene are SGHTA and FQGNSA.

This clone showed up just once. The V and J genes are TRBV6-1 and TRBJ2-5; D is uncertain. V was clipped by 6 bases and J by 0 bases, with 14 bases between them. Germline V CDR1 and CDR2: MNHNS, SASEGT. This CDR3 has 15 residues. CDR3 region: CASRFSVGDQETQYF. The DNA of the CDR3 is TGTGCCAGCAGGTTCAGTGTCGGAGACCAAGAGACCCAGTACTTC.

V gene TRBV21-1 combines with J gene TRBJ2-3; TRBD2 reflects the table's D call only, with no check against the DNA. TRBV21-1 is a pseudogene segment. The CDR3 loop spans 16 amino acids. Here the CDR3 reads CASSTTSGSRADTQYF. In DNA form, the CDR3 reads TGTGCCAGCAGCACTACTAGCGGGAGTCGCGCAGATACGCAGTATTTT.

V and J are TRBV6-4 and TRBJ2-2; tentatively, D is TRBD1 (5 bases). The V gene lost 2 bases and the J gene lost 7 bases, with 14 bases spanning the gap. There are 15 residues in the CDR3. Germline-derived CDR1 and CDR2 are MRHNA and SNTAGT. CDR3 in DNA: TGTGCCAGCAGTGACGGTGGACATACCGGCGGGGAGCTGTTTTTT. It translates to CASSDGGHTGGELFF.

This chain joins TRBV6-1 and TRBJ1-2; D uncertain. Germline CDR1 is MNHNS and CDR2 is SASEGT. V was clipped by 3 bases and J by 4 bases, with 12 bases between them. The CDR3 totals 14 residues. Here the CDR3 DNA reads TGTGCCAGCAGTGAGGCCCAGGAAATCTATGGCTACACCTTC. It codes for CASSEAQEIYGYTF.

Of note for this clone: This sample also contains other DNA sequences that code for the same CDR3. This sequence joins TRBV2 and TRBJ2-4; D possibly corresponds to TRBD1 (5 bases). The CDR3 length is 14 residues. The germline V gene encodes CDR1 SNHLY and CDR2 FYNNEI. Trimming pared 3 bases from V and 0 bases from J, leaving 6 bases between. Here the CDR3 DNA reads TGTGCCAGCAGTGACAGGGTAGCCAAAAACATTCAGTACTTC. Translation: CASSDRVAKNIQYF.

The chain combines TRBV7-9 with TRBJ2-3; 12 bases fit TRBD2. The germline gives CDR1 SEHNR, CDR2 FQNEAQ (reference sequence). Losses at the gene ends were 1 base for V and 1 base for J; bases not matched to a gene: 0. The CDR3 spans 16 residues. CDR3 residues: CASSLGLAGGTDTQYF. The CDR3 nucleotides are TGTGCCAGCAGCTTAGGACTAGCGGGAGGCACAGATACGCAGTATTTT.

The chain combines TRBV5-1 with TRBJ2-5; the D is unclear. There are 14 residues in the CDR3. Between the trimmed V and J ends, which lost 0 bases and 1 base, there was a span of 7 bases. Per germline, CDR1 SGHRS and CDR2 YFSETQ. CDR3 DNA sequence: TGCGCCAGCAGCTTGGTCAACACCCAAGAGACCCAGTACTTC. Translating it yields CASSLVNTQETQYF.

The chain links TRBV4-1 to TRBJ2-1; D perhaps matches TRBD2 (6 bases). V dropped 1 base and J dropped 9 bases, with 7 bases sitting between them. The CDR3 sequence is 12 residues long. Per the germline V gene, CDR1 is MGHRA and CDR2 is YSYEKL. Written as DNA, the CDR3 is TGCGCCAGCAGCCAAGTCGGGGGTGAGCAGTTCTTC. Protein: CASSQVGGEQFF.

A note on this clone: A read error may produce the germline difference seen at one junction end. This chain connects TRBV30 to TRBJ2-5, with D possibly TRBD2 on 5 matching bases. CDR1 is GTSNPN and CDR2 is SVGIG in the germline V gene (reference sequence). The CDR3 is made up of 14 amino acids. The chain's CDR3 is CAWSVGGPQATQYF. The CDR3 DNA follows: TGTGCCTGGAGTGTAGGAGGACCGCAAGCGACCCAGTACTTC.

The chain links TRBV28 to TRBJ1-2; TRBD1 aligns across 9 bases. CDR1 is MDHEN, CDR2 SYDVKM, per germline. V was clipped by 7 bases and J by 3 bases; unmatched bases: 15. This CDR3 spans 17 amino acids. CDR3 nucleotide sequence: TGTGCCAGCACCTTAGGGGTTGCGGGACAGGGCCACTATGGCTACACCTTC. Protein product: CASTLGVAGQGHYGYTF.

The chain has TRBV27 and TRBJ2-1; a possible D gene is TRBD1 (5 bases). The germline V gene encodes CDR1 MNHEY and CDR2 SMNVEV (reference sequence). V dropped 3 bases and J dropped 5 bases, with 11 bases sitting between them. The CDR3 consists of 14 residues. The CDR3 sequence: CASSLLDSNNEQFF. CDR3 sequence (DNA): TGTGCCAGCAGTTTGCTTGACAGTAACAATGAGCAGTTCTTC.

The chain couples TRBV9 to TRBJ1-4; 11 bases line up with TRBD1. Germline assignment: CDR1 SGDLS and CDR2 YYNGEE. CDR3 length equals 16 residues. The ends lost 3 bases at V and 5 bases at J; junction bases unmatched: 6. The CDR3 coding sequence is TGTGCCAGCAGCGGACGGACAGGGGGCTCGAATGAAAAACTGTTTTTT. It specifies CASSGRTGGSNEKLFF. Based on the CDR3 plus reference TRBV9 and TRBJ1-4, the full variable domain is DSGVTQTPKHLITATGQRVTLRCSPRSGDLSVYWYQQSLDQGLQFLIQYYNGEERAKGNILERFSAQQFPDLHSELNLSSLELGDSALYFCASSGRTGGSNEKLFFGSGTQLSVL.